The next 25 T cell receptor beta chains were all read from a single sample in a study of shared clonotypes between healthy human individuals. Sequencing used immunoSEQ multiplex PCR; TCRdb keeps in-frame clones, though not all of them. Found here are roughly 2 million clones, about 94% of them singletons; the top ten hold approximately 0.13%. Sample: naive CD4+ T cells sorted from blood. Subset denoted: CD45RA+ positively selected. The origin of the receptors is a man younger than 30 in good health.

Concerning this clone itself: Other nucleotide sequences in the sample specify the same CDR3. CDR3 sequence reads: CASSLAGMNTEAFF. The CDR3 nucleotides read TGTGCCAGCAGTTTGGCGGGGATGAACACTGAAGCTTTCTTT. The chain combines TRBV28 with TRBJ1-1; no firm D call. Germline V gives CDR1 MDHEN, CDR2 SYDVKM. The CDR3 runs 14 residues. V gave up 3 bases and J gave up 0 bases, with 8 bases separating them.

The rearrangement joins TRBV4-1 to TRBJ1-6; no definite D call. CDR1 is MGHRA, CDR2 YSYEKL, per germline. The CDR3 contains 14 residues. The V and J ends lost 0 bases and 10 bases respectively, with 10 bases between them. The DNA of the CDR3 is TGCGCCAGCAGCCAAGAAGACGGGGAATCACCCCTCCACTTT. Translated, it gives CASSQEDGESPLHF.

The V and J genes are TRBV5-4 and TRBJ2-2, with TRBD1 matching 7 bases. The ends lost 0 bases at V and 4 bases at J; junction bases unmatched: 9. Germline assignment: CDR1 SGHNT and CDR2 YYREEE (reference sequence). This CDR3 spans 17 amino acids. In DNA, the CDR3 is TGTGCCAGCAGCTTGGTAGCCTCCGGGACAGCCACCGGGGAGCTGTTTTTT. Translated, it gives CASSLVASGTATGELFF. The full variable domain, in which reference TRBV5-4 and TRBJ2-2 provide the parts outside the CDR3, is ETGVTQSPTHLIKTRGQQVTLRCSSQSGHNTVSWYQQALGQGPQFIFQYYREEENGRGNFPPRFSGLQFPNYSSELNVNALELDDSALYLCASSLVASGTATGELFFGEGSRLTVL.

This CDR3 is CASGLAGVYNEQFF. CDR3 DNA: TGTGCCAGCGGACTGGCGGGGGTTTACAATGAGCAGTTCTTC. The chain is built from TRBV27 and TRBJ2-1; 7 bases line up with TRBD2. Germline V CDR1 and CDR2: MNHEY, SMNVEV (reference sequence). CDR3 length equals 14 residues. J was trimmed by 4 bases and V by 8 bases; bases with no gene match: 8.

The chain combines TRBV4-1 with TRBJ1-4, with a tentative D call TRBD1 (5 bases). CDR1 is MGHRA and CDR2 is YSYEKL in the germline V gene. Deletions cut 2 bases from V and 7 bases from J, with 8 bases between. The CDR3 sequence is 13 residues long. The CDR3 bases are TGCGCCAGCAGCCAATTGAGGGGTGAAAAACTGTTTTTT. Amino acid sequence: CASSQLRGEKLFF.

The V call is TRBV5-1, the J call TRBJ2-1, with 10 nucleotides matching TRBD2. There are 15 residues in the CDR3. V lost 4 bases and J lost 4; bases outside the gene matches: 5. Germline loops: CDR1 SGHRS, CDR2 YFSETQ. In DNA form, the CDR3 reads TGCGCCAGCAGCCCCGGGACTAGCGATTACAATGAGCAGTTCTTC. Translating it yields CASSPGTSDYNEQFF.

The J gene is TRBJ1-6, the V gene TRBV7-8; possible D gene TRBD1, 5 bases. Germline V gene lookup returns CDR1 SGHVS and CDR2 FQNEAQ. CDR3 length equals 16 residues. Trimming cost V 5 bases and J 7 bases, with 18 bases left between them. The CDR3 sequence is CASSQNTQVGNSPLHF. As DNA, the CDR3 is TGTGCCAGCAGCCAGAATACACAGGTGGGCAATTCACCCCTCCACTTT.

This chain links TRBV28 with TRBJ1-2, with D hard to call. The CDR3 has 13 residues. Germline CDR1 MDHEN, CDR2 SYDVKM. Trimming stripped 10 bases from V and 1 base from J, with 13 bases between. CDR3 amino acids: CAIAPTINYGYTF. The CDR3 DNA follows: TGTGCCATCGCCCCGACTATTAACTATGGCTACACCTTC.

Comment on this clone: This specimen includes other DNA sequences encoding the same CDR3. J is TRBJ2-7 and V is TRBV7-2; no reliable D call. The germline gives CDR1 SGHTA, CDR2 FQGNSA. V shed 1 base and J shed 0 bases, with 7 bases lying between them. The CDR3 loop spans 14 amino acids. CDR3 protein: CASSLGPSSYEQYF. The CDR3 DNA reads as TGTGCCAGCAGCTTAGGACCTAGCTCCTACGAGCAGTACTTC.

The chain recombines TRBV10-3 with TRBJ2-2, with TRBD2 matching 8 bases. Germline V gives CDR1 ENHRY, CDR2 SYGVKD. V was clipped by 10 bases and J by 1 base; unmatched bases: 5. This CDR3 region has 14 residues. The CDR3 reads CATYSGMNTGELFF. The CDR3 region has the DNA TGTGCCACCTATAGCGGGATGAACACCGGGGAGCTGTTTTTT.

The genes are TRBV7-9 and TRBJ1-1; D remains unclear. The V gene's germline CDR1 is SEHNR and CDR2 FQNEAQ (reference sequence). V lost 5 bases and J 9 bases, leaving 13 bases between the germline ends. The CDR3 has 12 residues. CDR3 nucleotide sequence: TGTGCCAGCAGCGTGGAACAGACTAAAGCTTTCTTT. Protein sequence: CASSVEQTKAFF.

To note about this clone: The junction shows a germline mismatch at one end, possibly a read error. The J gene is TRBJ1-4, the V gene TRBV6-1; D is possibly TRBD1 (5 bases). The CDR3 is made up of 12 amino acids. Germline CDR1 reads MNHNS; CDR2 reads SASEGT. CDR3 amino acids: CASSSGIPGLIF. The CDR3, as DNA: TGTGCCAGCAGTTCTGGCATTCCGGGGCTTATTTTT.

The V and J genes are TRBV29-1 and TRBJ2-7; D is uncertain. Germline CDR1 is SQVTM and CDR2 is ANQGSEA. The length of the CDR3 is 14 residues. V lost 0 bases and J 0 bases, leaving 9 bases between the germline ends. Here the CDR3 DNA reads TGCAGCGTTGAAGATGGCGGAAGCTCCTACGAGCAGTACTTC. Its protein is CSVEDGGSSYEQYF.

Concerning this clone: This specimen includes other DNA sequences encoding the same CDR3. This sequence joins TRBV5-1 and TRBJ2-3; 7 bases align to TRBD1. The CDR3 consists of 14 residues. The germline CDR1 and CDR2 sequences are SGHRS and YFSETQ. V gave up 4 bases and J gave up 2 bases; unmatched junction bases: 4. For the CDR3, the DNA is TGCGCCAGCAGCATAGACAGGGTCACAGATACGCAGTATTTT. Amino acids: CASSIDRVTDTQYF.

This chain links TRBV15 with TRBJ2-6; tentative D call: TRBD1 (6 bases). This CDR3 region has 16 residues. Between the trimmed V and J ends, which lost 8 bases and 2 bases, there was a span of 16 bases. Germline V gives CDR1 LNHNV, CDR2 YYDKDF (reference sequence). CDR3 region: CATLTGFSPGANVLTF. CDR3 sequence (DNA): TGTGCCACCTTAACAGGGTTTTCGCCTGGGGCCAACGTCCTGACTTTC.

CDR3: CASALDGLETQYF. CDR3 sequence (DNA): TGTGCCAGTGCACTCGACGGGCTGGAGACCCAGTACTTC. The V call is TRBV19, the J call TRBJ2-5; D remains ambiguous. This CDR3 contains 13 residues. Deletions cut 8 bases from V and 5 bases from J, with 15 bases between. Germline CDR1 and CDR2: LNHDA and SQIVND (reference sequence).

V and J are TRBV2 and TRBJ2-3; 12 nucleotides match TRBD2. V trimming: 7 bases; J trimming: 1 base; junction bases outside the gene matches: 0. Germline CDR1 SNHLY, CDR2 FYNNEI. The CDR3 spans 14 residues. The CDR3 sequence is CASTSGRGTDTQYF. In nucleotides, the CDR3 is TGTGCCAGCACTAGCGGGAGGGGCACAGATACGCAGTATTTT. Filled out from reference TRBV2 and TRBJ2-3, the complete variable domain reads EPEVTQTPSHQVTQMGQEVILRCVPISNHLYFYWYRQILGQKVEFLVSFYNNEISEKSEIFDDQFSVERPDGSNFTLKIRSTKLEDSAMYFCASTSGRGTDTQYFGPGTRLTVL.

The chain has TRBV7-2 and TRBJ2-1; possibly TRBD2 for D (6 bases). V was cut by 1 base and J by 6 bases, with 10 bases left in between. Per the germline V gene, CDR1 is SGHTA and CDR2 is FQGNSA. CDR3 size: 14 residues. Here the CDR3 reads CASSLVGGFNEQFF. CDR3 DNA sequence: TGTGCCAGCAGCTTAGTGGGGGGTTTCAATGAGCAGTTCTTC.

The V call is TRBV11-2, the J call TRBJ2-5; no definite D call. The CDR3 length is 14 residues. V lost 2 bases and J lost 1, with 8 bases in between. In germline, CDR1 is SGHAT, CDR2 FQNNGV. The CDR3 nucleotides read TGTGCCAGCAGCTTACAGCCCCCCCAAGAGACCCAGTACTTC. It codes for CASSLQPPQETQYF.

The V call is TRBV5-1, the J call TRBJ1-1; TRBD1 might be the D (5 bases). The CDR3 is 14 amino acids. The ends were cut back, 3 bases at V and 3 bases at J, with 12 bases in the middle. The germline CDR1 and CDR2 sequences are SGHRS and YFSETQ. The CDR3 reads CASSSNTGDTEAFF. In DNA, the CDR3 is TGCGCCAGCAGCTCTAATACGGGGGACACTGAAGCTTTCTTT.

The chain recombines TRBV2 with TRBJ1-2, with 7 bases that match TRBD1. CDR3 length: 14 amino acids. Unmatched junction bases numbered 7, after V lost 2 bases and J lost 7 bases. Germline loops: CDR1 SNHLY, CDR2 FYNNEI. In DNA, the CDR3 is TGTGCCAGCAGTGAACGACCGACAGGGCTTGGCTACACCTTC. It encodes CASSERPTGLGYTF.

The chain recombines TRBV7-9 with TRBJ1-2; D is unresolved. The ends were cut back, 2 bases at V and 10 bases at J, with 11 bases in the middle. The germline V gene has CDR1 SEHNR and CDR2 FQNEAQ (reference sequence). The CDR3 length is 12 residues. CDR3: CASSLPGGSYTF. The CDR3 DNA follows: TGTGCCAGCAGCTTACCCGGAGGCTCCTACACCTTC.

The chain joins TRBV11-3 to TRBJ2-2; 12 positions agree with TRBD2. This CDR3 region has 18 residues. From germline, CDR1 is SGHNT and CDR2 YENEEA. V shed 5 bases, J shed 0 bases, and the junction held 7 bases outside the gene matches. The CDR3 loop reads CASSHRTSGTSNTGELFF. The CDR3 DNA reads as TGTGCCAGCAGCCATCGGACTAGCGGGACCTCGAACACCGGGGAGCTGTTTTTT.

Comments on this clone: Other DNA sequences in the sample encode the same CDR3. The rearrangement uses TRBV5-4 and TRBJ2-6; D assignment may be TRBD1 or TRBD2 (5 bases each). This CDR3 is built from 15 residues. Germline V lookup: CDR1 SGHNT, CDR2 YYREEE (reference sequence). With 3 bases removed from V and 4 bases from J, the gap between germline ends came to 11 bases. CDR3 coding DNA: TGTGCCAGCAGCTCTCAGGGAGCAGGGGCCAACGTCCTGACTTTC. Its translation: CASSSQGAGANVLTF.

V usage is TRBV5-6 and J usage is TRBJ1-3; D is unclear. Trimming pared 2 bases from V and 9 bases from J, leaving 9 bases between. This CDR3 has 12 residues. Germline assignment: CDR1 SGHDT and CDR2 YYEEEE. The DNA for the CDR3 is TGTGCCAGCAGCTTAAAGGGCGGCACCATATATTTT. This translates into CASSLKGGTIYF.